A selection of T cell receptor beta chains follows, all from one sample in a study of blood T cell repertoires in COVID-19. Sequencing was performed with immunoSEQ multiplex PCR; in TCRdb, only in-frame clones are kept and a portion is missing. The sample lists about 220,000 clones; roughly 90% were seen once. The specimen was peripheral blood. The receptor set was obtained from a young man who had recovered from COVID-19. The CDR3 runs from the conserved cysteine through the conserved F or W. D genes are given only for firm matches. A row's size may be missing; if present it is once, few, many or a size class.

V	length	J	size	D	CDR3	DNA
TRBV9	15	TRBJ1-2	once	-	CASSVGTATNYGYTF	TGTGCCAGCAGCGTAGGGACAGCCACTAACTATGGCTACACCTTC
TRBV7-8	16	TRBJ1-3	-	-	CASSLVLARSGNTIYF	TGTGCCAGCAGCTTAGTTCTAGCGCGCTCTGGAAACACCATATATTTT
TRBV7-9	15	TRBJ1-6	-	TRBD1	CASSYGQGFNSPLHF	TGTGCCAGCAGCTATGGACAGGGGTTTAATTCACCCCTCCACTTT
TRBV7-2	15	TRBJ2-7	-	-	CASSLLFDRPLQQYF	TGTGCCAGCAGCTTACTTTTCGACAGGCCCCTCCAGCAGTACTTC
TRBV5-4	15	TRBJ2-3	few	TRBD1	CASSLRQGSTDTQYF	TGTGCCAGCAGCTTGAGACAGGGGAGCACAGATACGCAGTATTTT
TRBV18	17	TRBJ1-2	-	TRBD1	CASSRRNADRGADGYTF	TGTGCCAGCTCCCGAAGGAACGCCGACAGGGGAGCGGATGGCTACACCTTC
TRBV10-3	12	TRBJ1-1	once	-	CAISFTGNEAFF	TGTGCCATCAGTTTTACAGGGAATGAAGCTTTCTTT
TRBV18	17	TRBJ2-2	-	-	CASSQTGFVRDTGELFF	TGTGCCAGCTCACAAACAGGGTTCGTCAGGGACACCGGGGAGCTGTTTTTT
TRBV5-1	16	TRBJ2-2	-	TRBD2	CASSSGTSGGEGELFF	TGCGCCAGCAGCTCCGGGACTAGCGGGGGTGAAGGGGAGCTGTTTTTT
TRBV19	15	TRBJ2-3	-	TRBD2	CASSIGGGATDTQYF	TGTGCCAGTAGTATCGGCGGGGGGGCGACAGATACGCAGTATTTT
TRBV7-6	19	TRBJ2-2	-	TRBD2	CASSLTGLASPFNTGELFF	TGTGCCAGCAGCTTAACGGGACTAGCGTCGCCTTTCAACACCGGGGAGCTGTTTTTT
TRBV24-1	13	TRBJ1-1	-	TRBD1	CATSRTGQTEAFF	TGTGCCACCAGCAGGACAGGTCAGACTGAAGCTTTCTTT
TRBV29-1	11	TRBJ1-1	-	-	CSGDPNTEAFF	TGCAGCGGAGATCCGAACACTGAAGCTTTCTTT
TRBV25-1	13	TRBJ2-3	-	-	CASSIGGTDTQYF	TGTGCCAGCAGCATAGGGGGCACAGATACGCAGTATTTT
TRBV18	13	TRBJ2-5	-	-	CASSRAQVETQYF	TGTGCCAGCTCACGCGCACAGGTAGAGACCCAGTACTTC
TRBV11-2	14	TRBJ1-2	-	-	CASSLAPGVYGYTF	TGTGCCAGCAGCTTGGCCCCCGGGGTCTATGGCTACACCTTC
TRBV30	14	TRBJ1-5	-	TRBD1	CAWSTGQGGQPQHF	TGTGCCTGGAGTACGGGACAGGGTGGTCAGCCCCAGCATTTT
TRBV4-1	19	TRBJ2-5	-	TRBD2	CASSQDRAASGGTGETQYF	TGCGCCAGCAGCCAAGATCGCGCGGCTAGCGGGGGGACGGGAGAGACCCAGTACTTC
TRBV27	13	TRBJ2-7	-	-	CASTGSWGNEQYF	TGTGCCAGCACCGGCAGTTGGGGCAACGAGCAGTACTTC
TRBV4-3	15	TRBJ2-3	-	TRBD2	CASSQIAGLTDTQYF	TGCGCCAGCAGCCAAATAGCGGGGCTAACAGATACGCAGTATTTT
TRBV28	14	TRBJ2-7	-	-	CASSLIRVNAEQYF	TGTGCCAGCAGTCTTATCAGGGTCAATGCCGAGCAGTACTTC
TRBV6-5	12	TRBJ1-2	-	-	CATQSSGYGYTF	TGTGCCACTCAATCCTCGGGCTATGGCTACACCTTC
TRBV2	13	TRBJ1-5	-	-	CASSGQVNQPQHF	TGTGCCAGCAGTGGACAGGTCAATCAGCCCCAGCATTTT
TRBV11-1	15	TRBJ2-7	-	TRBD2	CASSVAGGIPYEQYF	TGTGCCAGCAGTGTAGCGGGGGGGATACCTTACGAGCAGTACTTC
TRBV6-5	14	TRBJ2-7	once	TRBD1	CASMGTVGPYEQYF	TGTGCCAGCATGGGGACAGTCGGTCCATACGAGCAGTACTTC
TRBV11-2	13	TRBJ1-2	-	-	CASSLDSNYGYTF	TGTGCCAGCAGCTTAGACAGTAACTATGGCTACACCTTC
TRBV5-1	20	TRBJ1-2	-	TRBD1	CASSLSPWTGGFPTQDGYTF	TGCGCCAGCAGCTTATCCCCTTGGACAGGGGGTTTTCCTACGCAGGATGGCTACACCTTC
TRBV19	17	TRBJ2-7	-	-	CASSISTTGSIFYEQYF	TGTGCCAGTAGTATATCCACCACAGGGTCCATCTTCTACGAGCAGTACTTC
TRBV5-6	15	TRBJ2-3	-	TRBD1	CASSTGQGGTDTQYF	TGTGCCAGCAGCACGGGACAGGGGGGCACAGATACGCAGTATTTT
TRBV5-1	15	TRBJ2-3	once	TRBD2	CASALTGGQTDTQYF	TGCGCCAGTGCTCTTACGGGGGGGCAGACAGATACGCAGTATTTT
TRBV7-9	12	TRBJ1-6	few	-	CASRSTDSPLHF	TGTGCCAGCCGTTCTACGGATTCACCCCTCCACTTT
TRBV18	12	TRBJ1-2	-	-	CASSPFDYGYTF	TGTGCCAGCTCACCGTTCGACTATGGCTACACCTTC
TRBV19	15	TRBJ1-2	-	TRBD1	CASSNPGQGVQGYTF	TGTGCCAGTAGTAATCCGGGACAGGGGGTTCAAGGCTACACCTTC
TRBV5-1	16	TRBJ1-4	-	-	CASSLVPGVYGEKLFF	TGCGCCAGCAGCTTGGTGCCGGGGGTATATGGGGAAAAACTGTTTTTT
TRBV7-6	15	TRBJ2-7	-	TRBD1	CASSLAGTGGHEQYF	TGTGCCAGCAGCTTAGCGGGCACAGGGGGACACGAGCAGTACTTC
TRBV10-2	16	TRBJ2-7	once	-	CASSESSGDIAYEQYF	TGCGCCAGCAGTGAAAGCTCCGGTGACATAGCCTACGAGCAGTACTTC
TRBV6-5	14	TRBJ2-7	once	-	CASSNLRGTYEQYF	TGTGCCAGCAGTAACCTCAGGGGAACCTACGAGCAGTACTTC
TRBV24-1	16	TRBJ1-1	-	TRBD1	CATSDLWDSMNTEAFF	TGTGCCACCAGTGATTTGTGGGACAGCATGAACACTGAAGCTTTCTTT
TRBV2	15	TRBJ1-4	-	TRBD1	CASQSLQGSHEKLFF	TGTGCCAGCCAGAGCTTACAGGGGAGTCATGAAAAACTGTTTTTT
TRBV4-1	14	TRBJ2-5	few	-	CASSQIHFPKTQYF	TGCGCCAGCAGCCAAATTCACTTCCCCAAGACCCAGTACTTC